This T cell receptor beta chain stems from a study of regulatory T cells in long-lasting Graves disease. As for time point: persistent/refractory GD, antithyroid drugs over 5 years with positive TRAb. Researchers made the TCR library from RNA that was extracted from PBMCs. This clonotype showed up many times. The antigen is not known. Both iRepertoire HTBI primers and Arm-PCR of CDR3 regions were used to build the TCR beta libraries. Via MiXCR, TCRdb re-called the multiplex PCR reads, giving one row per CDR3 protein. The repertoire holds around 450,000 distinct CDR3 sequences, with around a fifth as singletons. Points from the study as a whole: TCR diversity in persistent Graves' patients was below that of newly diagnosed ones.

The sequence came from a female donor with Graves disease. The sample in question was peripheral blood mononuclear cells (PBMCs), obtained when the disease was refractory, from a patient treated with antithyroid drugs.

The CDR3 protein is CASRLGQGNTEAFF. The CDR3 bases are TGTGCCAGCAGACTGGGACAGGGGAACACTGAAGCTTTCTTT. The chain employs TRBV12-3 or TRBV12-4 and TRBJ1-1, with 9 bases fitting TRBD1. The trim removed 6 bases at V and 1 base at J, leaving 3 bases unmatched. CDR3 size: 14 residues.